These 22 T cell receptor beta chains came from one sample sequenced in a study of blood T cell repertoires in COVID-19. The data were produced by immunoSEQ multiplex PCR, yet TCRdb's version contains in-frame clones alone and is incomplete. The sample consists of some 50,000 clones, roughly four fifths of them appearing once. The sequencing input was peripheral blood. These receptors all stem from a woman older than 75 with acute or convalescent COVID-19.

This rearrangement joins TRBV3-1 (or the pseudogene TRBV3-2) to TRBJ2-7, with D possibly TRBD1 on 5 matching bases. The CDR3 has 15 amino acids. CDR1 is LGHDT and CDR2 is YNNKEL in the germline V gene (reference sequence). Trimming removed 0 bases from V and 2 bases from J, with 11 bases in between. The CDR3 nucleotides are TGTGCCAGCAGCCAAGATCCTAGACAGACCTACGAGCAGTACTTC. Translation gives CASSQDPRQTYEQYF.

This rearrangement joins TRBV7-2 to TRBJ2-2; 10 positions agree with TRBD2. Germline CDR1 reads SGHTA; CDR2 reads FQGNSA. This CDR3 is built from 15 residues. V gave up 2 bases and J gave up 6 bases; unmatched junction bases: 3. CDR3 sequence (DNA): TGTGCCAGCAGCTTACAGGGACTAGCGCCCGGGGAGCTGTTTTTT. This translates into CASSLQGLAPGELFF.

The J gene is TRBJ2-5, the V gene TRBV11-2; TRBD1 might be the D (6 bases). V was shortened by 5 bases and J by 2 bases, with 9 bases between the two germline ends. Germline CDR1 and CDR2: SGHAT and FQNNGV. The CDR3 covers 13 residues. The CDR3 bases are TGTGCCAGCAGCCCCGACAGGCAAGAGACCCAGTACTTC. Amino acids: CASSPDRQETQYF. Complete variable domain (other parts from reference TRBV11-2 and TRBJ2-5): EAGVAQSPRYKIIEKRQSVAFWCNPISGHATLYWYQQILGQGPKLLIQFQNNGVVDDSQLPKDRFSAERLKGVDSTLKIQPAKLEDSAVYLCASSPDRQETQYFGPGTRLLVL.

The chain recombines TRBV5-5 with TRBJ1-5; 9 bases line up with TRBD1. The CDR3 covers 14 residues. Germline V gene lookup returns CDR1 SGHKS and CDR2 YYEKEE (reference sequence). The V gene end was trimmed by 3 bases and the J gene end by 6 bases; junction bases not matched to a gene: 4. CDR3 bases: TGTGCCAGCAGCTATACAGGGGGCGGTCAGCCCCAGCATTTT. Amino acid sequence: CASSYTGGGQPQHF.

This chain uses TRBV27 with TRBJ1-1, with a possible D match to TRBD1 (5 bases). Germline CDR1 reads MNHEY; CDR2 reads SMNVEV (reference sequence). Trimming took off 2 bases at V and 3 bases at J, with 10 bases between the two ends. The CDR3 contains 14 residues. CDR3 nucleotides: TGTGCCAGCAGTTTACGGGGGGTAGACACTGAAGCTTTCTTT. Its protein product is CASSLRGVDTEAFF.

The count of this clone is one. DNA of the CDR3: TGTGCCAGCAGTAACTACGCGGACAGGGATTACGAGCAGTACTTC. Protein: CASSNYADRDYEQYF. The genes are TRBV6-6 and TRBJ2-7, with 8 bases aligning to TRBD1. There are 15 residues in the CDR3. J lost 4 bases, V lost 5 bases, and 10 bases had no gene match. Germline assignment: CDR1 MNHNY and CDR2 SVGAGI (reference sequence).

V is TRBV29-1 and J is TRBJ2-2; 9 bases are a match to TRBD1. CDR1 is SQVTM, CDR2 ANQGSEA, per germline. There are 14 residues in the CDR3. V lost 7 bases, J lost 7 bases, and 10 bases stayed unmatched. This CDR3 is CSGSRTGVDGELFF. CDR3 DNA sequence: TGCAGCGGTTCGCGGACAGGGGTTGACGGGGAGCTGTTTTTT.

The V call is TRBV28, the J call TRBJ2-3; TRBD2 agrees at 7 bases. Germline V lookup: CDR1 MDHEN, CDR2 SYDVKM. The J segment lost 4 bases and the V segment lost 5 bases, leaving 6 bases of the junction unmatched. The CDR3 covers 14 residues. Here the CDR3 reads CASSRAGGSDTQYF. For the CDR3, the DNA is TGTGCCAGCAGTCGAGCCGGGGGGTCAGATACGCAGTATTTT.

The J gene is TRBJ1-3, the V gene TRBV3-1 (or the pseudogene TRBV3-2); no reliable D call. The CDR3 runs 14 residues. V was cut by 6 bases and J by 1 base, with 10 bases left in between. Germline V gene sequence: CDR1 LGHDT, CDR2 YNNKEL (reference sequence). For the CDR3, the DNA is TGTGCCAGCAGTCCTACCGGTTCTGGAAACACCATATATTTT. It encodes CASSPTGSGNTIYF.

The CDR3, as DNA: TGTGCCAGCAGCCCCCGACCGGCCGGACTAGGCACTGAAGCTTTCTTT. Translated, it gives CASSPRPAGLGTEAFF. The rearrangement links TRBV11-1 to TRBJ1-1; D not certain. V dropped 5 bases and J dropped 4 bases, with 20 bases sitting between them. This CDR3 is built from 16 residues. The germline V gene has CDR1 SGHAT and CDR2 FQDESV (reference sequence).

This clone occurred once. This CDR3 reads CASSLELPTDTQYF. As DNA, the CDR3 is TGTGCCAGCAGCTTAGAGCTCCCCACAGATACGCAGTATTTT. This sequence joins TRBV7-9 and TRBJ2-3; D not resolved. Trimming stripped 1 base from V and 2 bases from J, with 7 bases between. The germline V gene has CDR1 SEHNR and CDR2 FQNEAQ (reference sequence). The CDR3 spans 14 residues. The full variable domain, in which reference TRBV7-9 and TRBJ2-3 provide the parts outside the CDR3, is DTGVSQNPRHKITKRGQNVTFRCDPISEHNRLYWYRQTLGQGPEFLTYFQNEAQLEKSRLLSDRFSAERPKGSFSTLEIQRTEQGDSAMYLCASSLELPTDTQYFGPGTRLTVL.

The chain uses TRBV2 and TRBJ2-5; no clear D gene. CDR3 size: 11 residues. The V and J ends lost 8 bases and 3 bases respectively, with 7 bases between them. CDR1 is SNHLY, CDR2 FYNNEI, per germline. CDR3 in amino acids: CASRLEETQYF. CDR3 coding DNA: TGTGCCAGCCGACTCGAAGAGACCCAGTACTTC.

About this clone: The sample has other DNA sequences that encode this CDR3 too. The chain joins TRBV9 to TRBJ2-2; 10 bases agree with TRBD2. Per germline, CDR1 SGDLS and CDR2 YYNGEE. V was pared by 0 bases and J by 4 bases, with 3 bases of the junction left unmatched. The CDR3 spans 16 residues. DNA of the CDR3: TGTGCCAGCAGCGTAGGCCTAGCGGGAGTCACCGGGGAGCTGTTTTTT. Its protein product is CASSVGLAGVTGELFF.

The chain employs TRBV30 and TRBJ1-2; D perhaps matches TRBD1 (6 bases). The CDR3 is 15 amino acids. The V end was cut by 0 bases, the J end by 7 bases, with 18 bases between. The germline V gene encodes CDR1 GTSNPN and CDR2 SVGIG (reference sequence). The CDR3 loop reads CAWSVCGGGGRGYTF. In nucleotides, the CDR3 is TGTGCCTGGAGTGTTTGTGGGGGCGGCGGCCGTGGCTACACCTTC.

V and J are TRBV2 and TRBJ2-3; TRBD1 agrees at 8 bases. J was trimmed by 5 bases and V by 5 bases; bases with no gene match: 3. CDR3 length equals 13 residues. CDR1 and CDR2 from the germline V gene are SNHLY and FYNNEI. CDR3 sequence (DNA): TGTGCCAGCAGTCTGGACAGGGAAGATACGCAGTATTTT. Encoded protein: CASSLDREDTQYF.

The V call is TRBV12-3 or TRBV12-4, the J call TRBJ1-1; TRBD1 is a possible D gene (5 bases). This CDR3 spans 12 amino acids. Trimming removed 6 bases at V and 7 bases at J, with 12 bases between. This CDR3 reads CASSRTGREAFF. CDR3 in DNA: TGTGCCAGCAGCCGAACAGGACGTGAAGCTTTCTTT.

The CDR3 region has the DNA TGCGCCAGCAGTCAATCATCCAGGAACACTGAAGCTTTCTTT. It yields the protein CASSQSSRNTEAFF. The chain couples TRBV23-1 to TRBJ1-1; no clear D gene. TRBV23-1 is an open reading frame whose function is uncertain. The V and J ends lost 0 bases and 1 base respectively, with 6 bases between them. The CDR3 is made up of 14 amino acids.

J is TRBJ1-3 and V is TRBV5-1; D remains unclear. The CDR3 covers 14 residues. Germline V CDR1 and CDR2: SGHRS, YFSETQ. V lost 0 bases, J lost 3 bases, and 7 bases lay in between. Written as DNA, the CDR3 is TGCGCCAGCAGCTTGGGGGGAGATGGAAACACCATATATTTT. Protein product: CASSLGGDGNTIYF.

This clone was counted a single time. The V call is TRBV5-1, the J call TRBJ2-7; D might be TRBD1 (6 bases). The V end was cut by 4 bases, the J end by 2 bases, with 16 bases between. Germline V gene data show CDR1 as SGHRS and CDR2 as YFSETQ. CDR3 length: 15 amino acids. The CDR3 bases are TGCGCCAGCAGCCCGCGGACAGAGTCCACCTACGAGCAGTACTTC. It specifies CASSPRTESTYEQYF.

The chain joins TRBV30 to TRBJ1-6; 7 positions match TRBD1. The junction had 6 bases not matched to a gene; V was cut back by 0 bases and J by 7 bases. From germline, CDR1 is GTSNPN and CDR2 SVGIG (reference sequence). The CDR3 loop spans 15 amino acids. CDR3: CAWSVGRGMNSPLHF. In DNA, the CDR3 is TGTGCCTGGAGTGTAGGCAGGGGGATGAATTCACCCCTCCACTTT. Full variable domain (rest looked up from reference TRBV30 and TRBJ1-6): SQTIHQWPATLVQPVGSPLSLECTVEGTSNPNLYWYRQAAGRGLQLLFYSVGIGQISSEVPQNLSASRPQDRQFILSSKKLLLSDSGFYLCAWSVGRGMNSPLHFGNGTRLTVT.

Only a few counts were recorded for this clone. J is TRBJ2-3 and V is TRBV5-1; possible D gene TRBD2, 6 bases. CDR1 and CDR2 (germline): SGHRS, YFSETQ. This CDR3 region has 14 residues. Trimming took off 5 bases at V and 4 bases at J, with 14 bases between the two ends. For the CDR3, the DNA is TGCGCCAGCAGTGCGGGCGGGAATGCAGATACGCAGTATTTT. This sequence encodes CASSAGGNADTQYF.

This chain connects TRBV29-1 to TRBJ2-7; 8 bases are a match to TRBD2. The CDR3 covers 13 residues. Germline assignment: CDR1 SQVTM and CDR2 ANQGSEA. V lost 5 bases and J lost 3; bases outside the gene matches: 6. The CDR3 sequence is CSVLSSGHYEQYF. CDR3 DNA sequence: TGCAGCGTTCTTTCTAGCGGGCACTACGAGCAGTACTTC.